Below, one TCR beta chain is given with its context. Donors, without exception, were Caucasian adults residing in Nashville, Tennessee. The V end lost 1 base, the J end lost 2 bases, and 12 bases lay between the germline ends. Germline V CDR1 and CDR2: SGHVS, FNYEAQ. The CDR3 spans 15 residues. These data belong to a study of shared clonotypes between healthy human individuals. Genomic DNA (from each subset) was split evenly across several immunoSEQ plates. Assay used: immunoSEQ multiplex PCR; TCRdb lists only in-frame clones, some missing. The data hold around 500,000 clones, with roughly 85% observed a single time.

The sequenced sample was PBMCs. The origin of this receptor is a woman between 35 and 50 years old in good health. Some clones in this sample may be carry-over from other donors' samples. This sequence joins TRBV7-6 and TRBJ2-7, with D maybe TRBD2 (6 bases). The CDR3 here is CASSLEEGLTYEQYF. The CDR3 DNA is TGTGCCAGCAGCTTAGAGGAGGGACTCACCTACGAGCAGTACTTC.